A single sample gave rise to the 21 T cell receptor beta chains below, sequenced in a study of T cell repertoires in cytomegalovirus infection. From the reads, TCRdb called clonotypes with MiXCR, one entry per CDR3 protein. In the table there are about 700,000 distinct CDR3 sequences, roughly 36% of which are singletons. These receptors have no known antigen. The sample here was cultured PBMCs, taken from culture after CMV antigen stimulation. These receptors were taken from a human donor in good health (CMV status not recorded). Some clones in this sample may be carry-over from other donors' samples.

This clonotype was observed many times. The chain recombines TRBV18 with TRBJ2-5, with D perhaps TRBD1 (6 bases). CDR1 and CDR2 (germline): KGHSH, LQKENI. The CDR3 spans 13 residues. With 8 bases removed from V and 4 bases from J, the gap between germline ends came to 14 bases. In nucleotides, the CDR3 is TGTGCCAGCAGCCCCCCAGGGGCAGAGACCCAGTACTTC. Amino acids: CASSPPGAETQYF.

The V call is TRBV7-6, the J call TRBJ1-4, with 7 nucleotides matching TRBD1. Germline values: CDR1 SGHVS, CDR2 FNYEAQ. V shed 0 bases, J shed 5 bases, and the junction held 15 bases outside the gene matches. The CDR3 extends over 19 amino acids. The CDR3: CASSLALGQGGWVNEKLFF. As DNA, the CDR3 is TGTGCCAGCAGCTTAGCGTTGGGGCAGGGGGGATGGGTAAATGAAAAACTGTTTTTT.

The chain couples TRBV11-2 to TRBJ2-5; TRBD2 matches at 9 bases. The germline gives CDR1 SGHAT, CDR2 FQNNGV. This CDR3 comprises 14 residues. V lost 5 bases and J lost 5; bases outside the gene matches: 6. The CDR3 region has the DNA TGTGCCAGCAGCCTGCGGGGGGGCCGGGAGACCCAGTACTTC. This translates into CASSLRGGRETQYF.

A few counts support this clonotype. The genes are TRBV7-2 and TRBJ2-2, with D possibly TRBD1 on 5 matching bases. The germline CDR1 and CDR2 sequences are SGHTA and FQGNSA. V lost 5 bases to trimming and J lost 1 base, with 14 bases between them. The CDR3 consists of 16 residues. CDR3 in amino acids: CASSRRWGENTGELFF. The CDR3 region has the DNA TGTGCCAGCAGCCGGCGGTGGGGCGAGAACACCGGGGAGCTGTTTTTT. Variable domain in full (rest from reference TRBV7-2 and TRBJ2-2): GAGVSQSPSNKVTEKGKDVELRCDPISGHTALYWYRQSLGQGLEFLIYFQGNSAPDKSGLPSDRFSAERTGGSVSTLTIQRTQQEDSAVYLCASSRRWGENTGELFFGEGSRLTVL.

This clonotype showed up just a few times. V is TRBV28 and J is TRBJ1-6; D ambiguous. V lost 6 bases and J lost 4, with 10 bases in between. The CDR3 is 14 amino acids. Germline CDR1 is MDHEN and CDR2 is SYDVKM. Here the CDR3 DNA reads TGTGCCAGCAGGCTCTTGATGTATAATTCACCCCTCCACTTT. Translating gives CASRLLMYNSPLHF. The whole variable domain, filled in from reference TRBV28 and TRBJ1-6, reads DVKVTQSSRYLVKRTGEKVFLECVQDMDHENMFWYRQDPGLGLRLIYFSYDVKMKEKGDIPEGYSVSREKKERFSLILESASTNQTSMYLCASRLLMYNSPLHFGNGTRLTVT.

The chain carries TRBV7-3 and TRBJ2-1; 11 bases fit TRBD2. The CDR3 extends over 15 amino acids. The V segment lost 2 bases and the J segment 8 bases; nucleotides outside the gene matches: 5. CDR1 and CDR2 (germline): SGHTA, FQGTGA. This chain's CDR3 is CASSLQLAGVDEQFF. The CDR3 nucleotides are TGTGCCAGCAGCTTACAACTAGCGGGAGTGGATGAGCAGTTCTTC.

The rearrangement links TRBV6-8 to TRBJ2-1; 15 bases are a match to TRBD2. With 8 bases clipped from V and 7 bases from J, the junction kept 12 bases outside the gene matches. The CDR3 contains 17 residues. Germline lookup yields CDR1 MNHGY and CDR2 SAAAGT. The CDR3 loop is CASGRRTSGGAFNEQFF. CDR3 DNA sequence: TGTGCCAGCGGGAGAAGGACTAGCGGGGGGGCCTTTAATGAGCAGTTCTTC.

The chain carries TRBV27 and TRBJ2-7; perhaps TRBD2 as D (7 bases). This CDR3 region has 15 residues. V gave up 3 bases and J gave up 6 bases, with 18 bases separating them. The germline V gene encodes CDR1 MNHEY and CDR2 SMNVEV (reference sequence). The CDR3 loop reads CASSLVGGGAAEQYF. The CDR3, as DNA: TGTGCCAGCAGTTTGGTGGGGGGGGGGGCGGCCGAGCAGTACTTC.

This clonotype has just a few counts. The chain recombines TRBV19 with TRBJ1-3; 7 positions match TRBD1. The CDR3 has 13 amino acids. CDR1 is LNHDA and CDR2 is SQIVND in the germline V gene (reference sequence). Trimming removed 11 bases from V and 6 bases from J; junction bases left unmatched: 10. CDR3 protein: CASGTAPENTIYF. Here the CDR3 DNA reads TGTGCCTCCGGGACAGCCCCAGAAAACACCATATATTTT.

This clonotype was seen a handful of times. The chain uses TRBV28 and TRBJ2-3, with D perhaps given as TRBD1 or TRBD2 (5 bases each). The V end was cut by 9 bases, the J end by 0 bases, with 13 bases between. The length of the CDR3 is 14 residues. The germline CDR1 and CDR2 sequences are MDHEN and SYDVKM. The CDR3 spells CASTGTPSTDTQYF. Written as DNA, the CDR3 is TGTGCCAGTACCGGGACGCCTAGCACAGATACGCAGTATTTT.

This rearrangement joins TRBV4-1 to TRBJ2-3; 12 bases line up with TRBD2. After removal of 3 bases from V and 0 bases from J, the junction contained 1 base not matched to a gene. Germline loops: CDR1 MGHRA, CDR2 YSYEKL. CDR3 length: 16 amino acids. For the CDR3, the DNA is TGCGCCAGCAGCCAGGGACTAGCGGGCAGCACAGATACGCAGTATTTT. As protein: CASSQGLAGSTDTQYF.

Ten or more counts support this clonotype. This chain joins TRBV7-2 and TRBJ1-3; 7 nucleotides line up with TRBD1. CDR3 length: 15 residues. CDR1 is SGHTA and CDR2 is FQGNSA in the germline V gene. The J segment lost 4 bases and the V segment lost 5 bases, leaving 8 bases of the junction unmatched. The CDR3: CASSPNRGIGNTIYF. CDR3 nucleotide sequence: TGTGCCAGCAGCCCAAACAGGGGTATCGGAAACACCATATATTTT.

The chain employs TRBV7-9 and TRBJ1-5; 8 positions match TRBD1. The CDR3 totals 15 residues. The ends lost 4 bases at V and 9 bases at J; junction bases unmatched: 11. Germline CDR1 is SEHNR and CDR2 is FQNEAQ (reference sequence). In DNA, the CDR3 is TGTGCCAGCAGCTCCGGGACAGGCTTTCAAGGGCCCCAGCATTTT. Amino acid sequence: CASSSGTGFQGPQHF.

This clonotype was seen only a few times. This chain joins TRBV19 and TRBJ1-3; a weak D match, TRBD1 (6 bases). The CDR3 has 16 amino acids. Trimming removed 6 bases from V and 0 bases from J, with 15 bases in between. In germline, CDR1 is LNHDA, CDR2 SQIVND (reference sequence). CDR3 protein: CASSYPQGFSGNTIYF. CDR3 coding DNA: TGTGCCAGTAGCTACCCACAGGGCTTCTCTGGAAACACCATATATTTT.

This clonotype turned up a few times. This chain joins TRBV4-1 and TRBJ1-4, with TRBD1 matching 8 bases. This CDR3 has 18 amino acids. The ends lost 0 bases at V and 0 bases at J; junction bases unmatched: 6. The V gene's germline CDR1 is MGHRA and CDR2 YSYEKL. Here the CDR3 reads CASSQDRTGYATNEKLFF. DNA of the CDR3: TGCGCCAGCAGCCAAGATCGGACAGGGTACGCAACTAATGAAAAACTGTTTTTT.

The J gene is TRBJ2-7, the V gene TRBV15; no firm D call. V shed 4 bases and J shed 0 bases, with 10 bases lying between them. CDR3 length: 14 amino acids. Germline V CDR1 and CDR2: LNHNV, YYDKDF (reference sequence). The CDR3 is CATSTRSVSYEQYF. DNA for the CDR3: TGTGCCACCAGCACGCGGTCCGTCTCCTACGAGCAGTACTTC.

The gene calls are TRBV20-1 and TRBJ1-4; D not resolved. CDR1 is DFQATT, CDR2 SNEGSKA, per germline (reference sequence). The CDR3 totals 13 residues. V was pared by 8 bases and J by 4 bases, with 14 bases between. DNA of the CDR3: TGCAGTCCCGGTAGCGGCTATAATGAAAAACTGTTTTTT. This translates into CSPGSGYNEKLFF.

The CDR3, as DNA: TGTGCCAGCAGCTTGTGGATGACCTGGGGGGAACAGCCCCAGCATTTT. It is translated as CASSLWMTWGEQPQHF. The chain joins TRBV5-6 to TRBJ1-5; the D gene is possibly TRBD1 (5 bases). The V end was cut by 1 base, the J end by 7 bases, with 18 bases between. Germline V gene lookup returns CDR1 SGHDT and CDR2 YYEEEE. The CDR3 is 16 amino acids.

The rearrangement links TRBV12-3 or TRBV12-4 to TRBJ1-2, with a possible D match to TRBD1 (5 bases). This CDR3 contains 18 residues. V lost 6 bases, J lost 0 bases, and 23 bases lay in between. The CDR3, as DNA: TGTGCCAGCAGCCCGCCGGGGGTTACGGAGGGAACTAACTATGGCTACACCTTC. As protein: CASSPPGVTEGTNYGYTF.

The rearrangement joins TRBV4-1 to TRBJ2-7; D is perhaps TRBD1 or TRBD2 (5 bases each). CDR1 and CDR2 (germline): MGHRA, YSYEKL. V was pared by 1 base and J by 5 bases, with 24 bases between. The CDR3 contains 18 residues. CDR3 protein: CASSQGVPGTGDEDEQYF. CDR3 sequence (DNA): TGCGCCAGCAGCCAAGGGGTCCCCGGGACCGGGGATGAAGACGAGCAGTACTTC.

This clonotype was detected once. The CDR3: CATSKPQNSHSPLHF. For the CDR3, the DNA is TGTGCCACCAGCAAACCGCAGAATTCTCATTCACCCCTCCACTTT. V and J are TRBV15 and TRBJ1-6; D unresolved. Per germline, CDR1 LNHNV and CDR2 YYDKDF (reference sequence). The CDR3 consists of 15 residues. The V and J ends lost 4 bases and 8 bases respectively, with 15 bases between them.